These 19 T cell receptor beta chains share one sample of origin, sequenced in a study of blood T cell repertoires in COVID-19. The repertoire was sequenced with immunoSEQ multiplex PCR; TCRdb's copy has only in-frame clones and lacks some. The sample holds about 150,000 clones, 84% seen once. Sequencing was performed on peripheral blood. Source of these receptors: a man between 65 and 85 years old with active or convalescent COVID-19.

This clone has a handful of counts. The V call is TRBV10-3, the J call TRBJ1-4; 9 bases map to TRBD1. CDR1 and CDR2 (germline): ENHRY, SYGVKD. The CDR3 consists of 15 residues. V lost 4 bases to trimming and J lost 7 bases; unmatched junction nucleotides: 7. The CDR3 sequence: CAISAGQGKGEKLFF. Written as DNA, the CDR3 is TGTGCCATCAGTGCTGGACAGGGGAAGGGTGAAAAACTGTTTTTT.

The CDR3 reads CASRDNGSGNTIYF. CDR3 DNA sequence: TGTGCCAGTAGAGATAACGGCTCTGGAAACACCATATATTTT. The chain links TRBV19 to TRBJ1-3; D gene unclear. V dropped 6 bases and J dropped 0 bases, with 9 bases sitting between them. Looked up from germline, CDR1 is LNHDA and CDR2 is SQIVND (reference sequence). This CDR3 region has 14 residues.

V is TRBV5-1 and J is TRBJ2-2; 7 nucleotides align to TRBD1. Germline V gene lookup returns CDR1 SGHRS and CDR2 YFSETQ. Trimming at V came to 0 bases and at J to 9 bases, leaving 8 bases not matched to a gene. This CDR3 is 15 amino acids long. CDR3 in amino acids: CASSLGGQTGRELFF. CDR3 DNA sequence: TGCGCCAGCAGCTTGGGGGGACAGACGGGTCGGGAGCTGTTTTTT.

This clone was seen a handful of times. V usage is TRBV5-1 and J usage is TRBJ1-4; perhaps TRBD1 as D (6 bases). Looked up from germline, CDR1 is SGHRS and CDR2 is YFSETQ. The CDR3 is 14 residues long. V was cut by 4 bases and J by 7 bases, with 14 bases left in between. CDR3 nucleotides: TGCGCCAGCAGCACAGGGACATCCTCTGAAAAACTGTTTTTT. The encoded protein is CASSTGTSSEKLFF.

CDR3 amino acids: CASGNTEAFF. CDR3 nucleotides: TGTGCCAGCGGCAACACTGAAGCTTTCTTT. The chain links TRBV14 to TRBJ1-1; D gene ambiguous. Germline lookup yields CDR1 SGHDN and CDR2 FVKESK. V was shortened by 8 bases and J by 2 bases, with 3 bases between the two germline ends. The CDR3 spans 10 residues.

For the CDR3, the DNA is TGCGCCAGCAGCTTGGGTCCCTCGGGGCAAGAGACCCAGTACTTC. This sequence encodes CASSLGPSGQETQYF. The chain joins TRBV5-1 to TRBJ2-5, with D possibly being TRBD2 (5 bases). V lost 0 bases and J lost 2, with 11 bases in between. CDR3 length: 15 amino acids. The germline V gene encodes CDR1 SGHRS and CDR2 YFSETQ.

This clone was recorded only once. V and J are TRBV2 and TRBJ2-5, with a weak D call TRBD2 (5 bases). V dropped 7 bases and J dropped 2 bases, with 14 bases sitting between them. This CDR3 has 14 amino acids. The germline V gene has CDR1 SNHLY and CDR2 FYNNEI. The CDR3 spells CASTNKLVQETQYF. The DNA of the CDR3 is TGTGCCAGCACCAACAAACTAGTGCAAGAGACCCAGTACTTC.

V is TRBV15 and J is TRBJ1-1; the D is unclear. Trimming left V 11 bases short and J 7 bases short, with 14 bases between. Germline CDR1 and CDR2: LNHNV and YYDKDF (reference sequence). The CDR3 contains 11 residues. The CDR3 DNA sequence: TGTGCCTCTGGCGGGAGGTTTGAAGCTTTCTTT. It translates to CASGGRFEAFF.

The V call is TRBV19, the J call TRBJ1-5; D is possibly TRBD1 (5 bases). This CDR3 contains 14 residues. Germline V CDR1 and CDR2: LNHDA, SQIVND (reference sequence). The V end lost 5 bases, the J end lost 4 bases, and 12 bases lay between the germline ends. The CDR3, as DNA: TGTGCCAGTAGTCCAACCCCAGGGAATCAGCCCCAGCATTTT. Protein sequence: CASSPTPGNQPQHF.

The chain has TRBV5-4 and TRBJ2-2, with 12 bases matching TRBD2. J lost 5 bases, V lost 0 bases, and 5 bases had no gene match. The CDR3 sequence is 17 residues long. Germline V gives CDR1 SGHNT, CDR2 YYREEE (reference sequence). The CDR3 DNA reads as TGTGCCAGCAGCTTGGGCGGGGGGACTAGCGGGACCGGGGAGCTGTTTTTT. This codes for CASSLGGGTSGTGELFF.

The chain uses TRBV18 and TRBJ1-2; 9 bases match TRBD1. After removal of 2 bases from V and 6 bases from J, the junction contained 7 bases not matched to a gene. Germline CDR1 and CDR2: KGHSH and LQKENI. The CDR3 totals 15 residues. CDR3 bases: TGTGCCAGCTCACCAGAGACCGGGACAGGGAATGGCTACACCTTC. It translates to CASSPETGTGNGYTF.

The chain uses TRBV7-9 and TRBJ1-2; no reliable D call. V was shortened by 5 bases and J by 4 bases, with 11 bases between the two germline ends. Germline CDR1 SEHNR, CDR2 FQNEAQ (reference sequence). This CDR3 has 13 amino acids. The CDR3 DNA reads TGTGCCAGCAGCCCAAGCCGGTCCTATGGCTACACCTTC. It specifies CASSPSRSYGYTF.

The chain is built from TRBV21-1 and TRBJ2-7; the table names TRBD2, a call not compared with the DNA. TRBV21-1 is classified as a pseudogene. The CDR3 has 20 residues. The CDR3 sequence is CASSKEGTGRTSGSLGEQYF. In DNA form, the CDR3 reads TGTGCCAGCAGCAAAGAGGGGACAGGACGGACTAGCGGGAGCCTGGGCGAGCAGTACTTC.

The chain employs TRBV5-1 and TRBJ1-3; 7 positions agree with TRBD1. This CDR3 has 20 residues. The germline gives CDR1 SGHRS, CDR2 YFSETQ. Unmatched junction bases numbered 23, after V lost 5 bases and J lost 3 bases. CDR3 bases: TGCGCCAGCAGACCCTCCGGTGGGGGTACGGGACAGCAATTTGGAAACACCATATATTTT. It yields the protein CASRPSGGGTGQQFGNTIYF. The entire variable domain, with the rest obtained from reference TRBV5-1 and TRBJ1-3, is as follows: KAGVTQTPRYLIKTRGQQVTLSCSPISGHRSVSWYQQTPGQGLQFLFEYFSETQRNKGNFPGRFSGRQFSNSRSEMNVSTLELGDSALYLCASRPSGGGTGQQFGNTIYFGEGSWLTVV.

The V gene is TRBV7-2, the J gene TRBJ2-1; 7 nucleotides agree with TRBD1. Germline CDR1 reads SGHTA; CDR2 reads FQGNSA. The CDR3 is 16 residues long. J was trimmed by 5 bases and V by 4 bases; bases with no gene match: 11. This chain's CDR3 is CASSSQGVLRDNEQFF. CDR3 DNA sequence: TGTGCCAGCAGCTCTCAGGGGGTCCTCCGTGACAATGAGCAGTTCTTC.

The sample holds a few counts of this clone. The rearrangement uses TRBV7-2 and TRBJ2-7; 7 bases are shared with TRBD2. CDR1 and CDR2 from the germline V gene are SGHTA and FQGNSA. The CDR3 sequence is 15 residues long. V dropped 6 bases and J dropped 0; count of bases not matched to a gene: 8. The CDR3 here is CASSYGGLYSYEQYF. The CDR3 nucleotides read TGTGCCAGCAGTTACGGGGGGTTATACTCCTACGAGCAGTACTTC.

This rearrangement joins TRBV5-1 to TRBJ2-7, with D tentatively TRBD1 (6 bases). The CDR3 runs to 15 residues. CDR1 is SGHRS and CDR2 is YFSETQ in the germline V gene. Trimming shortened V by 1 base and J by 2 bases, and 13 bases separated the two germline ends. The CDR3 coding sequence is TGCGCCAGCAGCTTGACCCCGACAGGTACCTACGAGCAGTACTTC. Amino acids: CASSLTPTGTYEQYF.

The chain couples TRBV6-2 or TRBV6-3 to TRBJ1-5, with a tentative D call TRBD1 (5 bases). V was pared by 0 bases and J by 0 bases, with 12 bases between. The CDR3 is 17 amino acids. Looked up from germline, CDR1 is MNHEY and CDR2 is SVGEGT. The CDR3 DNA sequence: TGTGCCAGCAGTTACTCCGCAGGGCCCTATAGCAATCAGCCCCAGCATTTT. Translated: CASSYSAGPYSNQPQHF.

V usage is TRBV14 and J usage is TRBJ2-3, with D perhaps matching TRBD2 (5 bases). Trimming left V 4 bases short and J 14 bases short, with 16 bases between. The germline V gene encodes CDR1 SGHDN and CDR2 FVKESK. The CDR3 sequence is 12 residues long. CDR3 sequence reads: CASSPHTRGLYF. CDR3 DNA sequence: TGTGCCAGCAGCCCCCACACCCGCGGGTTGTATTTT. The full variable domain, rest sourced from reference TRBV14 and TRBJ2-3, is EAGVTQFPSHSVIEKGQTVTLRCDPISGHDNLYWYRRVMGKEIKFLLHFVKESKQDESGMPNNRFLAERTGGTYSTLKVQPAELEDSGVYFCASSPHTRGLYFGPGTRLTVL.